Below, 15 T cell receptor beta chains from the same sample are listed, as sequenced in a study of blood T cell repertoires in COVID-19. Produced via immunoSEQ multiplex PCR; TCRdb's table is partial and in-frame only. The table includes 150,000 to 200,000 clones, roughly 77% detected once. The sample taken for sequencing was PBMCs or T cells enriched from blood (not recorded which). The receptors come from a woman aged 45-65 years with acute COVID-19.

This chain uses TRBV29-1 with TRBJ1-3; 8 positions match TRBD1. The V segment lost 6 bases and the J segment 0 bases; nucleotides outside the gene matches: 10. CDR1 and CDR2 from the germline V gene are SQVTM and ANQGSEA. This CDR3 comprises 16 residues. The CDR3 here is CSVGQGPGHSGNTIYF. In DNA form, the CDR3 reads TGCAGCGTCGGACAGGGTCCCGGCCACTCTGGAAACACCATATATTTT.

The chain recombines TRBV4-1 with TRBJ1-5; 8 positions agree with TRBD1. The germline CDR1 and CDR2 sequences are MGHRA and YSYEKL. This CDR3 comprises 17 residues. J was trimmed by 3 bases and V by 0 bases; bases with no gene match: 7. CDR3: CASSQDRRGPVNQPQHF. Written as DNA, the CDR3 is TGCGCCAGCAGCCAAGATCGCAGGGGGCCCGTCAATCAGCCCCAGCATTTT.

V gene TRBV12-3 or TRBV12-4 combines with J gene TRBJ2-3; D is possibly TRBD1 (6 bases). The germline V and J ends were trimmed by 8 bases and 2 bases, with 11 bases remaining between them. CDR3 size: 13 residues. The CDR3, as DNA: TGTGCCAGCCAGGGGCAGAACACAGATACGCAGTATTTT. As protein: CASQGQNTDTQYF.

The sample holds one count of this clone. V is TRBV5-5 and J is TRBJ2-3; tentatively, D is TRBD2 (5 bases). V was cut by 4 bases and J by 4 bases, with 16 bases left in between. CDR3 size: 15 residues. Germline lookup yields CDR1 SGHKS and CDR2 YYEKEE (reference sequence). CDR3 bases: TGTGCCAGCAGCCTGATGGGGTTCGGGGCAGATACGCAGTATTTT. It is translated as CASSLMGFGADTQYF.

The J gene is TRBJ2-7, the V gene TRBV10-3; the D gene is possibly TRBD1 (5 bases). Per germline, CDR1 ENHRY and CDR2 SYGVKD. The CDR3 is 15 residues long. Trimming took 3 bases from V and 7 from J, leaving 19 bases between them. The CDR3 loop is CAISDPRQPLGEQYV. As DNA, the CDR3 is TGTGCCATCAGTGACCCCCGACAGCCCTTGGGTGAGCAGTACGTC.

The chain is built from TRBV9 and TRBJ2-2; a weak D match, TRBD1 (6 bases). The CDR3 runs 16 residues. V shed 2 bases and J shed 4 bases, with 15 bases lying between them. Germline loops: CDR1 SGDLS, CDR2 YYNGEE. CDR3 DNA sequence: TGTGCCAGCAGCGTTGGGACACTCGGAGGCACCGGGGAGCTGTTTTTT. This translates into CASSVGTLGGTGELFF.

The rearrangement joins TRBV28 to TRBJ1-2; D is unresolved. The CDR3 is 13 residues long. Germline assignment: CDR1 MDHEN and CDR2 SYDVKM. The V end lost 6 bases, the J end lost 8 bases, and 16 bases lay between the germline ends. CDR3 region: CASSRERNLGYTF. CDR3 bases: TGTGCCAGCAGCCGCGAACGTAATCTCGGCTACACCTTC.

The chain has TRBV18 and TRBJ1-6, with TRBD1 matching over 8 bases. This CDR3 is built from 15 residues. With V trimmed by 6 bases and J by 10 bases, 11 bases remained unmatched. Per the germline V gene, CDR1 is KGHSH and CDR2 is LQKENI. CDR3 sequence reads: CASSPSGTGGSPLHF. CDR3 nucleotides: TGTGCCAGCTCTCCGTCCGGGACAGGCGGGTCACCCCTCCACTTT.

The rearrangement uses TRBV27 and TRBJ2-1; no definite D call. V lost 4 bases to trimming and J lost 1 base, with 11 bases between them. Germline CDR1 is MNHEY and CDR2 is SMNVEV (reference sequence). This CDR3 contains 15 residues. CDR3 in amino acids: CASSYLGLSYNEQFF. The CDR3 nucleotides read TGTGCCAGCAGTTATCTGGGCCTTTCCTACAATGAGCAGTTCTTC.

The genes are TRBV19 and TRBJ1-5; D might be TRBD1 (5 bases). The CDR3 has 14 amino acids. Trimming took 7 bases from V and 4 from J, leaving 14 bases between them. In germline, CDR1 is LNHDA, CDR2 SQIVND (reference sequence). The CDR3 loop is CASKQGGWNQPQHF. In DNA, the CDR3 is TGTGCCAGTAAGCAGGGAGGATGGAATCAGCCCCAGCATTTT.

This clone was counted only a few times. This chain's CDR3 is CASSSGFNTEAFF. The CDR3 DNA sequence: TGTGCCAGCAGTTCAGGCTTCAACACTGAAGCTTTCTTT. The chain recombines TRBV28 with TRBJ1-1; D is unresolved. Germline-derived CDR1 and CDR2 are MDHEN and SYDVKM. The ends were cut back, 4 bases at V and 2 bases at J, with 8 bases in the middle. The CDR3 spans 13 residues.

The chain combines TRBV19 with TRBJ2-1, with 13 bases fitting TRBD2. V was clipped by 4 bases and J by 4 bases; unmatched bases: 7. The CDR3 extends over 17 amino acids. In germline, CDR1 is LNHDA, CDR2 SQIVND (reference sequence). The CDR3 DNA sequence: TGTGCCAGTAGTAGCCTTTTACTAGCGGGGGGGTACAATGAGCAGTTCTTC. Translation: CASSSLLLAGGYNEQFF.

This rearrangement joins TRBV7-2 to TRBJ2-5, with 8 bases that match TRBD2. Losses at the gene ends were 3 bases for V and 7 bases for J; bases not matched to a gene: 7. Germline V gives CDR1 SGHTA, CDR2 FQGNSA. The CDR3 sequence is 14 residues long. CDR3 DNA sequence: TGTGCCAGCAGCTTTCGGGCGGGGGGCGCGACCCAGTACTTC. It is translated as CASSFRAGGATQYF.

The V call is TRBV30, the J call TRBJ1-5; possibly TRBD1 for D (6 bases). V shed 0 bases and J shed 9 bases, with 12 bases lying between them. Per the germline V gene, CDR1 is GTSNPN and CDR2 is SVGIG (reference sequence). This CDR3 spans 13 amino acids. This CDR3 reads CAWSVLPGAPQHF. CDR3 coding DNA: TGTGCCTGGAGTGTACTTCCAGGGGCGCCCCAGCATTTT.

This sequence joins TRBV15 and TRBJ2-5, with TRBD2 matching 12 bases. The CDR3 is 18 residues long. Germline V CDR1 and CDR2: LNHNV, YYDKDF (reference sequence). V dropped 6 bases and J dropped 2; count of bases not matched to a gene: 13. The CDR3 DNA sequence: TGTGCCACCAGTCACGGACGGGGGCTAGCGGGGGGGCAAGAGACCCAGTACTTC. It yields the protein CATSHGRGLAGGQETQYF.